Listed here are 28 T cell receptor beta chains from one sample, sequenced in a study of T cell responses to AZD1222 COVID-19 vaccine. Assay: immunoSEQ multiplex PCR; the TCRdb copy retains only in-frame clones and omits some. The table has 95,000 to 150,000 clones, 80% to 90% seen once; the top ten hold around 1.2%. The sample here was peripheral blood, taken on day 0 of AZD1222 vaccination. These TCRs come from an adult in good health.

This chain uses TRBV21-1 with TRBJ1-1; the table's D gene call, TRBD1, was not cross checked with the DNA. TRBV21-1 is a pseudogene locus. This CDR3 spans 12 amino acids. The CDR3 spells CASSKGTRQGRF. CDR3 DNA sequence: TGTGCCAGCAGCAAAGGCACTCGCCAGGGTCGATTT.

The rearrangement links TRBV21-1 to TRBJ2-7; the table's D call, TRBD2, has no DNA check behind it. TRBV21-1 is shown as a pseudogene. The CDR3 has 13 amino acids. The CDR3 region is CASSSTSGYEQYF. In DNA form, the CDR3 reads TGTGCCAGCAGCAGCACTAGCGGCTACGAGCAGTACTTC.

The genes are TRBV27 and TRBJ1-2; D is unresolved. The CDR3 runs to 13 residues. Germline CDR1 MNHEY, CDR2 SMNVEV (reference sequence). The V gene lost 6 bases and the J gene lost 6 bases, with 14 bases spanning the gap. The CDR3 region has the DNA TGTGCCAGCAGCTCGGGGTCAGCGAATGGCTACACCTTC. It translates to CASSSGSANGYTF.

V usage is TRBV4-3 and J usage is TRBJ2-1, with TRBD1 as a possible D gene (6 bases). Per the germline V gene, CDR1 is LGHNA and CDR2 is YSLEER. This CDR3 comprises 15 residues. V dropped 1 base and J dropped 4 bases, with 11 bases sitting between them. In DNA form, the CDR3 reads TGCGCCAGCAGCCAAGGCAGGGGTTTGTACAATGAGCAGTTCTTC. Protein: CASSQGRGLYNEQFF.

V is TRBV5-4 and J is TRBJ2-7; 8 nucleotides agree with TRBD1. The germline V gene has CDR1 SGHNT and CDR2 YYREEE (reference sequence). Unmatched junction bases numbered 5, after V lost 1 base and J lost 2 bases. This CDR3 comprises 15 residues. The CDR3 reads CASSLQGAGAYEQYF. The CDR3 nucleotides are TGTGCCAGCAGCTTGCAGGGGGCTGGGGCCTACGAGCAGTACTTC.

The chain has TRBV5-4 and TRBJ2-5, with D perhaps TRBD2 (5 bases). Per germline, CDR1 SGHNT and CDR2 YYREEE (reference sequence). This CDR3 comprises 15 residues. V was cut by 3 bases and J by 1 base, with 13 bases left in between. CDR3 bases: TGTGCCAGCAGCTCCTTCGGGGTGGGCCAAGAGACCCAGTACTTC. Translated, it gives CASSSFGVGQETQYF.

The chain employs TRBV4-2 and TRBJ1-4; D unclear. The CDR3 totals 15 residues. Germline V lookup: CDR1 LGHNA, CDR2 YNFKEQ. The V and J ends lost 0 bases and 0 bases respectively, with 5 bases between them. DNA for the CDR3: TGTGCCAGCAGCCAAGATCCCTCAACTAATGAAAAACTGTTTTTT. It yields the protein CASSQDPSTNEKLFF.

The V gene is TRBV5-4, the J gene TRBJ2-5; a possible D gene is TRBD2 (6 bases). There are 13 residues in the CDR3. CDR1 SGHNT and CDR2 YYREEE come from the germline V gene (reference sequence). The V gene lost 2 bases and the J gene lost 4 bases, with 9 bases spanning the gap. CDR3 residues: CASSFRERETQYF. In DNA, the CDR3 is TGTGCCAGCAGCTTCCGGGAGCGAGAGACCCAGTACTTC.

This chain joins TRBV21-1 and TRBJ2-5; the table's D call of TRBD1 was not tested on the DNA. TRBV21-1 is a documented pseudogene. The CDR3 runs to 13 residues. As DNA, the CDR3 is TGTGCCAGGCCGGGACAGGGCGCGGAGACCCAGTACTTC. It translates to CARPGQGAETQYF.

The chain uses TRBV11-2 and TRBJ2-3, with D unresolved. Trimming removed 5 bases from V and 6 bases from J, with 21 bases in between. Per germline, CDR1 SGHAT and CDR2 FQNNGV. CDR3 length equals 16 residues. The CDR3 protein is CASSPRRLWAADTQYF. The CDR3 nucleotides are TGTGCCAGCAGCCCCCGCCGCCTCTGGGCAGCGGATACGCAGTATTTT.

The chain joins TRBV13 to TRBJ2-2; D unresolved. V was clipped by 5 bases and J by 4 bases, with 8 bases between them. Germline lookup yields CDR1 PRHDT and CDR2 FYEKMQ (reference sequence). The CDR3 has 13 residues. The CDR3 region is CASSVSFTGELFF. DNA of the CDR3: TGTGCCAGCAGCGTTTCCTTCACCGGGGAGCTGTTTTTT.

This clone occurred a few times. J is TRBJ2-3 and V is TRBV5-1; D is unclear. V lost 1 base and J 4 bases, leaving 13 bases between the germline ends. This CDR3 contains 15 residues. Germline V CDR1 and CDR2: SGHRS, YFSETQ. This CDR3 reads CASSLTIGPADTQYF. The DNA of the CDR3 is TGCGCCAGCAGCTTGACAATCGGCCCTGCAGATACGCAGTATTTT.

The rearrangement uses TRBV5-5 and TRBJ1-2; 10 bases line up with TRBD1. The CDR3 loop spans 15 amino acids. Unmatched junction bases numbered 6, after V lost 4 bases and J lost 3 bases. Germline V CDR1 and CDR2: SGHKS, YYEKEE (reference sequence). The CDR3 here is CASSLGQGGYYGYTF. CDR3 nucleotide sequence: TGTGCCAGCAGCCTCGGACAGGGGGGGTACTATGGCTACACCTTC.

Written as DNA, the CDR3 is TGTGCCAGCAGCTCTCGACAGTACAATGAGCAGTTCTTC. Its protein product is CASSSRQYNEQFF. The rearrangement uses TRBV6-2 or TRBV6-3 and TRBJ2-1; D perhaps matches TRBD1 (5 bases). The length of the CDR3 is 13 residues. V lost 6 bases and J 4 bases, leaving 10 bases between the germline ends. Looked up from germline, CDR1 is MNHEY and CDR2 is SVGEGT.

This chain joins TRBV4-3 and TRBJ1-2; 10 positions agree with TRBD1. Germline loops: CDR1 LGHNA, CDR2 YSLEER. This CDR3 comprises 15 residues. V trimming: 1 base; J trimming: 7 bases; junction bases outside the gene matches: 6. The CDR3 protein is CASSQGPGQGPGYTF. CDR3 coding DNA: TGCGCCAGCAGCCAAGGTCCGGGACAGGGGCCTGGCTACACCTTC.

This clone appeared a single time. V is TRBV12-3 or TRBV12-4 and J is TRBJ2-3; D gene unclear. V shed 6 bases and J shed 2 bases, with 9 bases lying between them. The CDR3 totals 13 residues. CDR3: CASSRKITDTQYF. The DNA for the CDR3 is TGTGCCAGCAGCCGGAAAATCACAGATACGCAGTATTTT.

This clone is a singleton in its sample. This chain links TRBV28 with TRBJ1-2; 7 positions agree with TRBD1. V lost 3 bases, J lost 4 bases, and 8 bases stayed unmatched. The CDR3 loop spans 15 amino acids. Germline V gene lookup returns CDR1 MDHEN and CDR2 SYDVKM. CDR3 amino acids: CASSLSGGVGYGYTF. The CDR3, as DNA: TGTGCCAGCAGTTTGTCAGGGGGGGTCGGCTATGGCTACACCTTC.

This sequence joins TRBV10-1 and TRBJ2-7, with D maybe TRBD2 (7 bases). Germline V gives CDR1 WNHNN, CDR2 SYGVQD (reference sequence). Trimming removed 3 bases at V and 5 bases at J, with 14 bases between. The CDR3 length is 14 residues. CDR3 protein: CASSDGGPRDEQYF. The CDR3 coding sequence is TGCGCCAGCAGTGACGGGGGGCCCAGGGACGAGCAGTACTTC.

The rearrangement uses TRBV11-2 and TRBJ2-3; the match to TRBD2 covers 10 bases. The CDR3 has 18 amino acids. Germline lookup yields CDR1 SGHAT and CDR2 FQNNGV. With V trimmed by 5 bases and J by 3 bases, 14 bases remained unmatched. CDR3 sequence (DNA): TGTGCCAGCAGCCCCCTGGGATCAGCGGGGGGGCTAACAGATACGCAGTATTTT. It translates to CASSPLGSAGGLTDTQYF.

The genes are TRBV5-6 and TRBJ1-6; D is unresolved. V was clipped by 2 bases and J by 2 bases, with 11 bases between them. Looked up from germline, CDR1 is SGHDT and CDR2 is YYEEEE. The CDR3 is made up of 16 amino acids. CDR3 sequence reads: CASSFSPSPYNSPLHF. CDR3 DNA: TGTGCCAGCAGCTTTTCGCCCAGTCCCTATAATTCACCCCTCCACTTT. Full variable domain (rest looked up from reference TRBV5-6 and TRBJ1-6): DAGVTQSPTHLIKTRGQQVTLRCSPKSGHDTVSWYQQALGQGPQFIFQYYEEEERQRGNFPDRFSGHQFPNYSSELNVNALLLGDSALYLCASSFSPSPYNSPLHFGNGTRLTVT.

The rearrangement uses TRBV5-4 and TRBJ1-1; D is undetermined. Trimming cost V 1 base and J 3 bases, with 10 bases left between them. This CDR3 has 14 residues. Germline V lookup: CDR1 SGHNT, CDR2 YYREEE (reference sequence). The CDR3 nucleotides are TGTGCCAGCAGCTTGACCGGGCCCTACACTGAAGCTTTCTTT. Translated: CASSLTGPYTEAFF. Full variable domain (missing parts from reference TRBV5-4 and TRBJ1-1): ETGVTQSPTHLIKTRGQQVTLRCSSQSGHNTVSWYQQALGQGPQFIFQYYREEENGRGNFPPRFSGLQFPNYSSELNVNALELDDSALYLCASSLTGPYTEAFFGQGTRLTVV.

The sample holds one count of this clone. The chain is built from TRBV7-9 and TRBJ2-1; TRBD1 aligns across 7 bases. V shed 5 bases and J 7 bases; nucleotides not matched to a gene: 11. The V gene's germline CDR1 is SEHNR and CDR2 FQNEAQ (reference sequence). The CDR3 contains 15 residues. This CDR3 is CASSPPGTDWNEQFF. The CDR3 coding sequence is TGTGCCAGCAGCCCTCCCGGGACAGATTGGAATGAGCAGTTCTTC.

V and J are TRBV5-5 and TRBJ1-1; no reliable D call. Germline-derived CDR1 and CDR2 are SGHKS and YYEKEE (reference sequence). Trimming removed 0 bases at V and 0 bases at J, with 9 bases between. The CDR3 runs to 15 residues. In DNA form, the CDR3 reads TGTGCCAGCAGCTTGGACGACACTATGAACACTGAAGCTTTCTTT. Translating gives CASSLDDTMNTEAFF.

CDR3 sequence: CASSPETTVNTEAFF. The CDR3, as DNA: TGTGCCAGCAGCCCCGAAACGACGGTGAACACTGAAGCTTTCTTT. The gene calls are TRBV3-1 (or the pseudogene TRBV3-2) and TRBJ1-1; D ambiguous. The germline CDR1 and CDR2 sequences are LGHDT and YNNKEL (reference sequence). V lost 4 bases and J lost 0, with 12 bases in between. The CDR3 extends over 15 amino acids.

V usage is TRBV4-1 and J usage is TRBJ2-3; possible D gene TRBD2, 5 bases. V was pared by 1 base and J by 0 bases, with 14 bases between. Germline V gives CDR1 MGHRA, CDR2 YSYEKL. The length of the CDR3 is 17 residues. CDR3 protein: CASSQVEATSSTDTQYF. The CDR3 nucleotides are TGCGCCAGCAGCCAAGTGGAGGCGACCTCTAGCACAGATACGCAGTATTTT.

The V gene is TRBV4-2, the J gene TRBJ1-2, with 9 nucleotides matching TRBD1. Looked up from germline, CDR1 is LGHNA and CDR2 is YNFKEQ. V gave up 2 bases and J gave up 3 bases; unmatched junction bases: 10. CDR3 length: 17 residues. The CDR3 sequence: CASSQTRTGASYYGYTF. For the CDR3, the DNA is TGTGCCAGCAGCCAAACCCGGACAGGGGCGTCTTACTATGGCTACACCTTC.

This clone was seen only once. CDR3: CASSLARQGGYTF. CDR3 in DNA: TGTGCCAGCAGCTTAGCCCGGCAGGGGGGCTACACCTTC. The chain combines TRBV11-2 with TRBJ1-2, with D maybe TRBD1 (6 bases). Deletions cut 1 base from V and 8 bases from J, with 11 bases between. The CDR3 spans 13 residues. Germline assignment: CDR1 SGHAT and CDR2 FQNNGV.

The gene calls are TRBV2 and TRBJ2-3; D unresolved. The CDR3 consists of 14 residues. Germline-derived CDR1 and CDR2 are SNHLY and FYNNEI. Trimming removed 4 bases from V and 5 bases from J, with 13 bases in between. The CDR3 sequence is CASSVGMVGDTQYF. The CDR3 bases are TGTGCCAGCAGTGTGGGGATGGTGGGAGATACGCAGTATTTT. Variable domain in full (rest from reference TRBV2 and TRBJ2-3): EPEVTQTPSHQVTQMGQEVILRCVPISNHLYFYWYRQILGQKVEFLVSFYNNEISEKSEIFDDQFSVERPDGSNFTLKIRSTKLEDSAMYFCASSVGMVGDTQYFGPGTRLTVL.